This entry features one T cell receptor (beta chain) sequence. Its specificity is not known. The data belong to a study of cytomegalovirus exposure and HLA in healthy donors. The study's findings and limits: Presence/absence comparisons presumed near-even sequencing depth among donors.

The PCR used 60 Vbeta and 13 Jbeta primers. Sequencing was performed with immunoSEQ multiplex PCR; in TCRdb, only in-frame clones are kept and a portion is missing. The sample shows around 54,000 clones, around 81% of them seen only once. This receptor was obtained from a young man in good health and CMV-seropositive. The sequencing input was PBMCs.

CDR3 sequence: CASSSQRLAEQYF. CDR3 nucleotides: TGTGCCAGCAGCTCTCAGAGACTAGCCGAGCAGTACTTC. The chain carries TRBV7-8 and TRBJ2-7; 7 bases align to TRBD2. Germline-derived CDR1 and CDR2 are SGHVS and FQNEAQ. The CDR3 spans 13 residues. V shed 4 bases and J 6 bases; nucleotides not matched to a gene: 6.